The 28 T cell receptor beta chains in this list originate from one sample, sequenced in a study of post-analysis software for immune sequencing data. General study results and limits: Included in a set of 5 or 6 TRBV segments more frequent in patients than controls were TRBV5-6, TRBV5-1 and TRBV20-1.

Sequencing libraries made from TCR beta cDNA carried unique molecular identifiers. TCRdb redid the calling of the PCR reads with MiXCR, one entry per CDR3 protein. The data contain 650,000 to 850,000 distinct CDR3 sequences, approximately 50% of them seen just once; the ten biggest clones take up roughly 4.4%. No cognate antigen is known for these TCRs. The sample taken for sequencing was blood. The source is a girl aged 10-17 years with multiple sclerosis.

As DNA, the CDR3 is TGCGCCAGCAGCTGGGCCTATCAGCCCCAGCATTTT. It codes for CASSWAYQPQHF. This chain uses TRBV5-1 with TRBJ1-5; D not resolved. CDR3 length: 12 amino acids. The germline V gene has CDR1 SGHRS and CDR2 YFSETQ. The V end lost 3 bases, the J end lost 5 bases, and 6 bases lay between the germline ends.

V usage is TRBV20-1 and J usage is TRBJ2-5; a weak D match, TRBD1 (6 bases). Germline lookup yields CDR1 DFQATT and CDR2 SNEGSKA (reference sequence). V gave up 3 bases and J gave up 5 bases, with 22 bases separating them. This CDR3 spans 16 amino acids. The chain's CDR3 is CSARGMRGAGGETQYF. CDR3 DNA sequence: TGCAGTGCTAGGGGGATGAGAGGGGCTGGGGGCGAGACCCAGTACTTC.

This clonotype showed up just a few times. The J gene is TRBJ2-6, the V gene TRBV7-6; D uncertain. The CDR3 runs 15 residues. Germline V gives CDR1 SGHVS, CDR2 FNYEAQ. Trimming stripped 1 base from V and 0 bases from J, with 4 bases between. CDR3 nucleotides: TGTGCCAGCAGCTTAGGAATCTCTGGGGCCAACGTCCTGACTTTC. Translation gives CASSLGISGANVLTF.

Comment on this clonotype: The junction departs from germline at one end; a sequencing error may be responsible. The chain has TRBV12-3 or TRBV12-4 and TRBJ2-5; the match to TRBD1 covers 8 bases. The length of the CDR3 is 15 residues. In nucleotides, the CDR3 is TGTGTCAGCAGACAAAGACAGGGGTACCAAGAGACCCAGTACTTC. This gives the protein CVSRQRQGYQETQYF.

The chain is built from TRBV29-1 and TRBJ2-3; D unclear. Trimming removed 0 bases from V and 7 bases from J, with 11 bases in between. The CDR3 runs to 13 residues. Germline CDR1 SQVTM, CDR2 ANQGSEA. CDR3 DNA sequence: TGCAGCGTTGAAGATGGAATCGCTAATACGCAGTATTTT. Its protein is CSVEDGIANTQYF.

The CDR3 DNA follows: TGTGCCAGCAGCTTAAGGTTGGCCAGCAACTCCTACGAGCAGTACTTC. Amino acid sequence: CASSLRLASNSYEQYF. The chain links TRBV13 to TRBJ2-7; D is unresolved. The CDR3 contains 16 residues. Looked up from germline, CDR1 is PRHDT and CDR2 is FYEKMQ (reference sequence). Trimming removed 2 bases from V and 0 bases from J, with 14 bases in between.

This clonotype was seen repeatedly, ten times or more. The chain recombines TRBV29-1 with TRBJ2-4; D may be TRBD2 (8 bases). Trimming cost V 5 bases and J 1 base, with 15 bases left between them. From germline, CDR1 is SQVTM and CDR2 ANQGSEA. The CDR3 is made up of 15 amino acids. The DNA for the CDR3 is TGCAGCGTTCCGGGAGGGGGCGCGGCCAAAAACATTCAGTACTTC. Protein: CSVPGGGAAKNIQYF. Together with reference TRBV29-1 and TRBJ2-4, the CDR3 gives the full variable domain: SAVISQKPSRDICQRGTSLTIQCQVDSQVTMMFWYRQQPGQSLTLIATANQGSEATYESGFVIDKFPISRPNLTFSTLTVSNMSPEDSSIYLCSVPGGGAAKNIQYFGAGTRLSVL.

This clonotype appeared a few times. V gene TRBV18 combines with J gene TRBJ2-7; the match to TRBD2 covers 7 bases. Germline V gene sequence: CDR1 KGHSH, CDR2 LQKENI. J was trimmed by 5 bases and V by 4 bases; bases with no gene match: 5. The CDR3 sequence is 13 residues long. The CDR3 DNA reads as TGTGCCAGCTCACGAAACCGGGGGGACGAGCAGTACTTC. Residues: CASSRNRGDEQYF.

The chain couples TRBV9 to TRBJ1-1; D not certain. Germline CDR1 and CDR2: SGDLS and YYNGEE. There are 17 residues in the CDR3. Between the trimmed V and J ends, which lost 3 bases and 1 base, there was a span of 19 bases. The CDR3 bases are TGTGCCAGCAGCGCCCGGACGTTCCCTTCAGGGAACACTGAAGCTTTCTTT. Residues: CASSARTFPSGNTEAFF. Full variable domain (outside the CDR3, taken from reference TRBV9 and TRBJ1-1): DSGVTQTPKHLITATGQRVTLRCSPRSGDLSVYWYQQSLDQGLQFLIQYYNGEERAKGNILERFSAQQFPDLHSELNLSSLELGDSALYFCASSARTFPSGNTEAFFGQGTRLTVV.

This clonotype was seen more than once but under ten times. V gene TRBV6-5 combines with J gene TRBJ2-7; maybe TRBD1 (5 bases). This CDR3 spans 15 amino acids. Germline loops: CDR1 MNHEY, CDR2 SVGAGI. Trimming took off 0 bases at V and 9 bases at J, with 18 bases between the two ends. CDR3: CASSYSRQLQKGQYF. The CDR3 nucleotides read TGTGCCAGCAGTTACTCTAGACAGCTTCAGAAGGGGCAGTACTTC.

The V gene is TRBV20-1, the J gene TRBJ2-7, with 8 bases aligning to TRBD2. Germline V lookup: CDR1 DFQATT, CDR2 SNEGSKA (reference sequence). The CDR3 extends over 14 amino acids. After removal of 8 bases from V and 0 bases from J, the junction contained 9 bases not matched to a gene. The CDR3 nucleotides read TGCAGTTCTCTTCGGGGGGGGAGCTCCTACGAGCAGTACTTC. As protein: CSSLRGGSSYEQYF.

The V and J genes are TRBV9 and TRBJ2-1; perhaps TRBD2 as D (7 bases). From germline, CDR1 is SGDLS and CDR2 YYNGEE. V was pared by 3 bases and J by 3 bases, with 13 bases between. This CDR3 has 15 residues. The DNA of the CDR3 is TGTGCCAGCAGCGGGAGGAGGGGGGGCTACAATGAGCAGTTCTTC. As protein: CASSGRRGGYNEQFF. Full variable domain (missing parts from reference TRBV9 and TRBJ2-1): DSGVTQTPKHLITATGQRVTLRCSPRSGDLSVYWYQQSLDQGLQFLIQYYNGEERAKGNILERFSAQQFPDLHSELNLSSLELGDSALYFCASSGRRGGYNEQFFGPGTRLTVL.

V gene TRBV7-9 combines with J gene TRBJ1-4, with D hard to call. The V end was cut by 1 base, the J end by 8 bases, with 14 bases between. The germline gives CDR1 SEHNR, CDR2 FQNEAQ (reference sequence). This CDR3 has 15 amino acids. CDR3 region: CASSLGAVESEKLFF. DNA of the CDR3: TGTGCCAGCAGCTTAGGGGCGGTCGAGTCAGAAAAACTGTTTTTT.

CDR3 nucleotides: TGTGCCAGCAGTTACGACAGAAATCAGCCCCAGCATTTT. Translation: CASSYDRNQPQHF. The chain employs TRBV6-2 or TRBV6-3 and TRBJ1-5; D may be TRBD1 (5 bases). V lost 2 bases and J 4 bases, leaving 6 bases between the germline ends. The CDR3 loop spans 13 amino acids. Germline V CDR1 and CDR2: MNHEY, SVGEGT.

The genes are TRBV7-2 and TRBJ2-7; D not certain. The CDR3 sequence is 15 residues long. CDR1 is SGHTA, CDR2 FQGNSA, per germline. Trimming pared 2 bases from V and 2 bases from J, leaving 13 bases between. The CDR3 bases are TGTGCCAGCAGCTTATCGGTCAGCCAGACCTACGAGCAGTACTTC. It yields the protein CASSLSVSQTYEQYF. Full variable domain (remainder filled in from reference TRBV7-2 and TRBJ2-7): GAGVSQSPSNKVTEKGKDVELRCDPISGHTALYWYRQSLGQGLEFLIYFQGNSAPDKSGLPSDRFSAERTGGSVSTLTIQRTQQEDSAVYLCASSLSVSQTYEQYFGPGTRLTVT.

This chain connects TRBV7-8 to TRBJ2-6; perhaps TRBD2 as D (6 bases). CDR1 and CDR2 (germline): SGHVS, FQNEAQ. Trimming removed 2 bases from V and 3 bases from J, with 11 bases in between. This CDR3 contains 16 residues. The CDR3 sequence is CASSLTGGYGANVLTF. DNA for the CDR3: TGTGCCAGCAGCTTAACCGGGGGTTATGGGGCCAACGTCCTGACTTTC.

The rearrangement uses TRBV5-1 and TRBJ2-7; 10 bases fit TRBD2. CDR1 is SGHRS and CDR2 is YFSETQ in the germline V gene. The CDR3 consists of 18 residues. V lost 2 bases to trimming and J lost 1 base; unmatched junction nucleotides: 12. CDR3 sequence: CASSFLPHATSGSYEQYF. DNA of the CDR3: TGCGCCAGCAGCTTTCTGCCCCACGCGACTAGCGGGTCCTACGAGCAGTACTTC.

This chain joins TRBV10-3 and TRBJ2-3, with 7 bases identical to TRBD2. CDR1 and CDR2 (germline): ENHRY, SYGVKD. The CDR3 sequence is 16 residues long. V gave up 2 bases and J gave up 4 bases; unmatched junction bases: 9. This CDR3 is CAISEGDGRFSDTQYF. The DNA of the CDR3 is TGTGCCATCAGTGAGGGTGACGGGAGGTTCTCAGATACGCAGTATTTT.

This clonotype showed up just a few times. V gene TRBV20-1 combines with J gene TRBJ2-3, with 9 bases aligning to TRBD2. V dropped 4 bases and J dropped 6; count of bases not matched to a gene: 5. In germline, CDR1 is DFQATT, CDR2 SNEGSKA (reference sequence). The CDR3 sequence is 13 residues long. The CDR3 loop reads CSAISGSVDTQYF. The CDR3 bases are TGCAGTGCTATTAGCGGGAGCGTCGATACGCAGTATTTT.

The chain is built from TRBV5-1 and TRBJ2-1; 7 bases fit TRBD2. The CDR3 loop spans 14 amino acids. Unmatched junction bases numbered 5, after V lost 5 bases and J lost 3 bases. Germline CDR1 is SGHRS and CDR2 is YFSETQ. CDR3 region: CASREAGNYNEQFF. The CDR3 DNA sequence: TGCGCCAGCAGAGAAGCGGGGAACTACAATGAGCAGTTCTTC.

This clonotype occurred a few times. The DNA of the CDR3 is TGTGCCAGCAACTCAAGGGGTTCTTACGGCGAGCAGTACTTC. This codes for CASNSRGSYGEQYF. This rearrangement joins TRBV27 to TRBJ2-7; D might be TRBD1 (5 bases). Germline loops: CDR1 MNHEY, CDR2 SMNVEV (reference sequence). CDR3 size: 14 residues. V lost 7 bases, J lost 6 bases, and 19 bases lay in between.

The chain is built from TRBV5-1 and TRBJ2-7; 8 nucleotides line up with TRBD1. V lost 4 bases to trimming and J lost 3 bases; unmatched junction nucleotides: 6. From germline, CDR1 is SGHRS and CDR2 YFSETQ. CDR3 length equals 14 residues. CDR3: CASSLDDRGYEQYF. The CDR3, as DNA: TGCGCCAGCAGCCTCGATGACAGGGGCTACGAGCAGTACTTC.

The genes are TRBV20-1 and TRBJ2-7; TRBD1 matches 7 bases. CDR3 length: 15 amino acids. Germline assignment: CDR1 DFQATT and CDR2 SNEGSKA (reference sequence). V dropped 3 bases and J dropped 0; count of bases not matched to a gene: 8. In DNA form, the CDR3 reads TGCAGTGCTAGCGATAGGACAGGCTTCTCCTACGAGCAGTACTTC. It specifies CSASDRTGFSYEQYF.

The chain has TRBV12-3 or TRBV12-4 and TRBJ1-2; a possible D gene is TRBD1 (6 bases). V shed 6 bases and J shed 8 bases, with 16 bases lying between them. CDR3 length: 13 amino acids. CDR3 amino acids: CASRRSGGAGYTF. CDR3 coding DNA: TGTGCCAGCAGACGTAGCGGGGGGGCAGGCTACACCTTC.

This rearrangement joins TRBV25-1 to TRBJ1-2; tentative D call: TRBD1 (5 bases). The CDR3 totals 11 residues. Germline V gives CDR1 MGHDK, CDR2 SYGVNS. V lost 7 bases and J lost 8, with 11 bases in between. The CDR3 DNA follows: TGTGCCAGCAATGATGGGGGGGGCTACACCTTC. Translating gives CASNDGGGYTF.

The chain uses TRBV7-3 and TRBJ2-1, with 8 bases identical to TRBD2. The trim removed 10 bases at V and 10 bases at J, leaving 12 bases unmatched. Germline V gene sequence: CDR1 SGHTA, CDR2 FQGTGA. The CDR3 contains 13 residues. The CDR3 DNA follows: TGTGCCAACAGTAACGGGGGGGCCAGCGAGCAGTTCTTC. This gives the protein CANSNGGASEQFF.

V and J are TRBV29-1 and TRBJ2-4; D gene ambiguous. V dropped 0 bases and J dropped 3 bases, with 12 bases sitting between them. The CDR3 runs 15 residues. From germline, CDR1 is SQVTM and CDR2 ANQGSEA. CDR3 sequence: CSVEDPVFNKNIQYF. DNA for the CDR3: TGCAGCGTTGAAGATCCGGTTTTTAACAAAAACATTCAGTACTTC.

This clonotype was seen only a few times. This chain connects TRBV7-9 to TRBJ2-2, with 8 bases fitting TRBD1. Trimming took 6 bases from V and 1 from J; bases not matched to a gene: 4. The CDR3 consists of 15 residues. Per the germline V gene, CDR1 is SEHNR and CDR2 is FQNEAQ (reference sequence). CDR3 region: CASSRTGMNTGELFF. The CDR3 DNA follows: TGTGCCAGCAGTCGGACAGGGATGAACACCGGGGAGCTGTTTTTT.